This entry lists 15 T cell receptor beta chains sequenced from one sample in a study of T cell responses to AZD1222 COVID-19 vaccine. Method: immunoSEQ multiplex PCR; TCRdb's copy keeps in-frame clones and lacks some. The sample records tens of thousands of clones, roughly 87% being singletons. This sample comprised peripheral blood, obtained on day 0 of MenACWY control vaccination. These receptors all stem from an adult in good health.

The rearrangement joins TRBV6-5 to TRBJ1-6, with 8 nucleotides matching TRBD1. This CDR3 spans 15 amino acids. The V gene end was trimmed by 6 bases and the J gene end by 7 bases; junction bases not matched to a gene: 8. Germline V lookup: CDR1 MNHEY, CDR2 SVGAGI. The CDR3 DNA reads TGTGCCAGCAGGGCCCGGGGACAGGCGAATTCACCCCTCCACTTT. It yields the protein CASRARGQANSPLHF.

This clone came up once. The chain carries TRBV15 and TRBJ2-3; 9 nucleotides match TRBD2. Trimming cost V 2 bases and J 9 bases; bases outside gene matches: 3. The CDR3 is made up of 13 amino acids. The V gene's germline CDR1 is LNHNV and CDR2 YYDKDF (reference sequence). This chain's CDR3 is CATSRPAGGTQYF. For the CDR3, the DNA is TGTGCCACCAGCAGACCCGCGGGGGGGACGCAGTATTTT. The full variable domain, with the rest looked up from reference TRBV15 and TRBJ2-3, is DAMVIQNPRYQVTQFGKPVTLSCSQTLNHNVMYWYQQKSSQAPKLLFHYYDKDFNNEADTPDNFQSRRPNTSFCFLDIRSPGLGDTAMYLCATSRPAGGTQYFGPGTRLTVL.

The gene calls are TRBV6-5 and TRBJ1-2; 8 bases are shared with TRBD1. With 7 bases clipped from V and 7 bases from J, the junction kept 11 bases outside the gene matches. The CDR3 totals 14 residues. Germline CDR1 is MNHEY and CDR2 is SVGAGI. The CDR3 is CASNPTGAIIGYTF. DNA for the CDR3: TGTGCCAGCAACCCGACAGGGGCCATAATTGGCTACACCTTC.

The CDR3 sequence: CASSVTTGGSSYNEQFF. CDR3 DNA sequence: TGTGCCAGCAGCGTAACGACCGGGGGGAGCTCCTACAATGAGCAGTTCTTC. The V call is TRBV9, the J call TRBJ2-1; 7 bases map to TRBD2. J was trimmed by 0 bases and V by 1 base; bases with no gene match: 7. The CDR3 spans 17 residues. Germline V lookup: CDR1 SGDLS, CDR2 YYNGEE. The whole variable domain, filled in from reference TRBV9 and TRBJ2-1, reads DSGVTQTPKHLITATGQRVTLRCSPRSGDLSVYWYQQSLDQGLQFLIQYYNGEERAKGNILERFSAQQFPDLHSELNLSSLELGDSALYFCASSVTTGGSSYNEQFFGPGTRLTVL.

This rearrangement joins TRBV13 to TRBJ2-5; 10 nucleotides match TRBD2. The CDR3 sequence is 17 residues long. CDR1 is PRHDT and CDR2 is FYEKMQ in the germline V gene (reference sequence). Trimming cost V 5 bases and J 2 bases; bases outside gene matches: 11. The chain's CDR3 is CASSPLLSTSGQETQYF. As DNA, the CDR3 is TGTGCCAGCAGCCCCCTCCTGTCGACTAGCGGGCAAGAGACCCAGTACTTC. Based on the CDR3 plus reference TRBV13 and TRBJ2-5, the full variable domain is AAGVIQSPRHLIKEKRETATLKCYPIPRHDTVYWYQQGPGQDPQFLISFYEKMQSDKGSIPDRFSAQQFSDYHSELNMSSLELGDSALYFCASSPLLSTSGQETQYFGPGTRLLVL.

The V call is TRBV24-1, the J call TRBJ2-3; perhaps D is TRBD1 or TRBD2 (5 bases each). Germline V gene data show CDR1 as KGHDR and CDR2 as SFDVKD. The CDR3 spans 14 residues. The V gene lost 4 bases and the J gene lost 4 bases, with 11 bases spanning the gap. The CDR3 DNA follows: TGTGCCACCAGTGAGGGGGATTGGGCAGATACGCAGTATTTT. Its protein is CATSEGDWADTQYF.

This chain connects TRBV19 to TRBJ1-5; D ambiguous. CDR1 is LNHDA and CDR2 is SQIVND in the germline V gene (reference sequence). V shed 4 bases and J shed 7 bases, with 11 bases lying between them. This CDR3 has 13 residues. CDR3 sequence (DNA): TGTGCCAGTAGTACGATTAGCGGGCAGCCCCAGCATTTT. Translation: CASSTISGQPQHF.

Notes on this clone: Other DNA sequences from this sample encode an identical CDR3 as well. The V call is TRBV30, the J call TRBJ1-1, with D uncertain. CDR3 size: 12 residues. Looked up from germline, CDR1 is GTSNPN and CDR2 is SVGIG (reference sequence). V was cut by 3 bases and J by 0 bases, with 5 bases left in between. CDR3: CAWSRVNTEAFF. In nucleotides, the CDR3 is TGTGCCTGGAGCAGAGTGAACACTGAAGCTTTCTTT.

The chain joins TRBV6-2 or TRBV6-3 to TRBJ1-5, with no clear D. The CDR3 is 13 amino acids. V lost 7 bases and J 7 bases, leaving 14 bases between the germline ends. Germline loops: CDR1 MNHEY, CDR2 SVGEGT. CDR3: CASTPRTDQPQHF. Here the CDR3 DNA reads TGTGCCAGCACCCCACGGACGGACCAGCCCCAGCATTTT.

The rearrangement joins TRBV5-4 to TRBJ2-7; D is possibly TRBD2 (6 bases). The CDR3 runs 14 residues. CDR1 and CDR2 (germline): SGHNT, YYREEE (reference sequence). V gave up 3 bases and J gave up 2 bases, with 12 bases separating them. CDR3 DNA: TGTGCCAGCAGCTCAGGAGGGCTAACCTACGAGCAGTACTTC. Translation: CASSSGGLTYEQYF.

This clone was seen a few times. The gene calls are TRBV15 and TRBJ1-1; D is ambiguous. V lost 0 bases and J lost 3, with 11 bases in between. The germline gives CDR1 LNHNV, CDR2 YYDKDF (reference sequence). CDR3 length: 15 amino acids. CDR3 sequence: CATSRDAGYDTEAFF. The CDR3 DNA sequence: TGTGCCACCAGCAGAGATGCGGGATACGACACTGAAGCTTTCTTT.

This chain connects TRBV28 to TRBJ2-3, with D possibly TRBD2 on 6 matching bases. CDR1 is MDHEN and CDR2 is SYDVKM in the germline V gene. This CDR3 region has 17 residues. With 6 bases removed from V and 6 bases from J, the gap between germline ends came to 25 bases. CDR3 DNA: TGTGCCAGCAGCTGGGCAGCGGCGGGGTTTTCGCGGGATACGCAGTATTTT. This gives the protein CASSWAAAGFSRDTQYF.

J is TRBJ1-6 and V is TRBV11-1; D call uncertain. V lost 5 bases and J 6 bases, leaving 8 bases between the germline ends. CDR1 and CDR2 from the germline V gene are SGHAT and FQDESV (reference sequence). CDR3 length: 13 amino acids. CDR3 nucleotide sequence: TGTGCCAGCAGCCTGTGGGTTAATTCACCCCTCCACTTT. Translating it yields CASSLWVNSPLHF.

This clone has only one observation. DNA for the CDR3: TGTGCCAGCAGTTACTCCGGGCTCGGGGGGGAGACCCAGTACTTC. Its protein product is CASSYSGLGGETQYF. The chain couples TRBV6-5 to TRBJ2-5; TRBD2 agrees at 7 bases. J lost 5 bases, V lost 0 bases, and 6 bases had no gene match. The CDR3 is made up of 15 amino acids. Germline loops: CDR1 MNHEY, CDR2 SVGAGI.

This clone has a single count. This chain uses TRBV12-3 or TRBV12-4 with TRBJ2-1, with D unclear. This CDR3 is built from 11 residues. Trimming removed 1 base from V and 9 bases from J, with 4 bases in between. The CDR3 bases are TGTGCCAGCAGTTTAGGTTCTGAGCAGTTCTTC. Amino acid sequence: CASSLGSEQFF.